This record looks at one T cell receptor beta chain sequence and its context. Antigen unknown. This CDR3 has 12 residues. Germline values: CDR1 MNHEY, CDR2 SVGAGI. Trimming cost V 6 bases and J 8 bases, with 8 bases left between them. The data are from a study of T cell responses to AZD1222 COVID-19 vaccine. Study results and limitations: None of the repertoires were sampled until the peak T cell response had passed.

Here immunoSEQ multiplex PCR was the method, and the copy in TCRdb shows in-frame clones only, minus some. The sample consists of 150,000 to 200,000 clones, around 94% of them appearing once. The clonotype was recovered from an adult in good health. The V call is TRBV6-5, the J call TRBJ1-6; D may be TRBD1 (6 bases). Sample: peripheral blood, taken on day 0 of AZD1222 vaccination. CDR3 DNA sequence: TGTGCCAGCAGGGGGGGCTATTCACCCCTCCACTTT. As protein: CASRGGYSPLHF.